This record concerns one T cell receptor beta chain sequence. Its matching antigen is unknown. Regarding time point: newly diagnosed GD, antithyroid drugs for less than 3 months. PBMCs were the source of the RNA used for TCR sequencing. The record originates from a study of regulatory T cells in long-lasting Graves disease. Germline assignment: CDR1 SGHVS and CDR2 FQNEAQ. V shed 3 bases and J 6 bases; nucleotides not matched to a gene: 4. The CDR3 has 15 residues. Construction of the TCR beta libraries employed iRepertoire HTBI primers in conjunction with Arm-PCR of CDR3 regions. From the multiplex PCR reads, TCRdb called clonotypes with MiXCR, one entry per CDR3 protein. The data show some 250,000 distinct CDR3 sequences, about 20% seen once. Study observations and caveats: For persistent Graves' patients, TCR diversity was lower than for newly diagnosed ones.

In addition, the sample was reused for a study of T cells in Graves' hyperthyroidism and ophthalmopathy.

The input for sequencing was peripheral blood mononuclear cells (PBMCs), taken at new diagnosis, from a patient treated with antithyroid drugs. The rearrangement joins TRBV7-8 to TRBJ2-1; TRBD2 matches at 11 bases. The sequence came from a woman in her thirties with Graves disease. The CDR3: CASSFTSGRVNEQFF. In DNA, the CDR3 is TGTGCCAGCAGCTTTACTAGCGGGAGAGTCAATGAGCAGTTCTTC. Full variable domain (remainder filled in from reference TRBV7-8 and TRBJ2-1): GAGVSQSPRYKVAKRGQDVALRCDPISGHVSLFWYQQALGQGPEFLTYFQNEAQLDKSGLPSDRFFAERPEGSVSTLKIQRTQQEDSAVYLCASSFTSGRVNEQFFGPGTRLTVL.